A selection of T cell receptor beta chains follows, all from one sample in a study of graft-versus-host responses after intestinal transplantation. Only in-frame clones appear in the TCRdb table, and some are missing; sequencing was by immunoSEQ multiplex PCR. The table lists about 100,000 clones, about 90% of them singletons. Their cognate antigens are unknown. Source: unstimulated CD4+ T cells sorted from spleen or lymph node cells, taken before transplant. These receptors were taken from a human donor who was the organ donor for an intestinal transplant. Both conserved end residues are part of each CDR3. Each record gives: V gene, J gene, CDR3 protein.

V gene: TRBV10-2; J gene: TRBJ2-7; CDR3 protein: CASRIKGQGLYEQYF
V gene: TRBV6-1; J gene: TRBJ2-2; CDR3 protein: CASSDISTVPTGELFF
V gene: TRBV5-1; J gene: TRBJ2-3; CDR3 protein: CASSPTSGGARGYTDTQYF
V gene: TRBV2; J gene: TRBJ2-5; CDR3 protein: CASSERRGGFSSETQYF
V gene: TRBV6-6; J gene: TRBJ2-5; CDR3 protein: CASSYSRQGETQYF
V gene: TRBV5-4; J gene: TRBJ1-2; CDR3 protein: CASSFWLGTGGIYGYTF
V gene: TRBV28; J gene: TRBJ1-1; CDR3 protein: CASTFSTGTGFRNTEAFF
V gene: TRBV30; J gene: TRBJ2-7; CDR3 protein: CAWKGNGGLSSYEQYF
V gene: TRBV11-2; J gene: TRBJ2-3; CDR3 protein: CASSLTSGGDTQYF
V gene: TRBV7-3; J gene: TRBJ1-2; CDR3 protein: CASSPQEGGYTF
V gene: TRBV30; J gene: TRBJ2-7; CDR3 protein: CAWSPGHYSYEQYF